This TCR beta chain is drawn from a study of shared clonotypes between healthy human individuals. Study results and caveats: Limited genetic and exposure-history diversity came from having few donors.

Trimming removed 6 bases at V and 5 bases at J, with 15 bases between. CDR1 is SGHDT, CDR2 YYEEEE, per germline. CDR3 length equals 13 residues. At a deep level, the assay was run. TCRdb keeps only in-frame clones here, not all; method: immunoSEQ multiplex PCR. Of around 690,000 clones in the sample, about 92% were seen once. All of the donors resided in Nashville, Tennessee, and each was a Caucasian adult. The authors combined CD45RO+ cells with CCR7-negative CD45RA+ TemRA cells as CD8 memory. Of note for this clone: What it binds is unknown.

This rearrangement joins TRBV5-6 to TRBJ2-7; tentatively, D is TRBD1 or TRBD2 (5 bases each). Input material: memory CD8+ T cells from PBMCs. Subset described: CD45RO+ cells pooled with CCR7-negative TemRA cells. The sequence came from a man between 18 and 35 years old in good health. Some clones in this sample may be carry-over from other donors' samples. DNA for the CDR3: TGTGCCAGCATTCGGACGGGACGGAACGAGCAGTACTTC. This codes for CASIRTGRNEQYF. Full variable domain (rest looked up from reference TRBV5-6 and TRBJ2-7): DAGVTQSPTHLIKTRGQQVTLRCSPKSGHDTVSWYQQALGQGPQFIFQYYEEEERQRGNFPDRFSGHQFPNYSSELNVNALLLGDSALYLCASIRTGRNEQYFGPGTRLTVT.